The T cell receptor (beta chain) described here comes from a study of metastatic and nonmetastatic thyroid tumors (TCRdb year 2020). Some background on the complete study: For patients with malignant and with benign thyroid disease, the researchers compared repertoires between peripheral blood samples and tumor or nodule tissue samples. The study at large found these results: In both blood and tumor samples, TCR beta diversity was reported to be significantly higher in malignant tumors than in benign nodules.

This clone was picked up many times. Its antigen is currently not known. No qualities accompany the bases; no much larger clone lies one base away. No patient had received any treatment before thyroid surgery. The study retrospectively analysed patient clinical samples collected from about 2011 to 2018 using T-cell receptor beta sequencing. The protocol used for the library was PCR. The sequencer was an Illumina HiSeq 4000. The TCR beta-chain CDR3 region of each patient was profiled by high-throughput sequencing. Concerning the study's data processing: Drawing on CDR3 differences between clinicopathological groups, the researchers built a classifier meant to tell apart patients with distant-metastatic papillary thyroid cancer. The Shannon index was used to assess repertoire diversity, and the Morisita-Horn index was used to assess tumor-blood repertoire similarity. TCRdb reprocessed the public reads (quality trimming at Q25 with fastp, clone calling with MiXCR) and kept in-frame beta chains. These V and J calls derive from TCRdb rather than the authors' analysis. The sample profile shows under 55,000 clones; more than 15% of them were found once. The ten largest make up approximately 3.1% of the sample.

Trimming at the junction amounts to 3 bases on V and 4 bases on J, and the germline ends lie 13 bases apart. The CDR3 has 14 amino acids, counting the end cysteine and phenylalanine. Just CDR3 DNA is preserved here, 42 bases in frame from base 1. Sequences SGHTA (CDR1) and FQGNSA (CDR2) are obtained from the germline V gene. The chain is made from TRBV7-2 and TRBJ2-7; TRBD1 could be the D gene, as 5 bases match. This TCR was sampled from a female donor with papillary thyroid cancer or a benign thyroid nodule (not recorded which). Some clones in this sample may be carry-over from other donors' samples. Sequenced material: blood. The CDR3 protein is CASSFYLDTYEQYF. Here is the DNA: TGTGCCAGCAGCTTCTACCTGGACACTTACGAGCAGTACTTC.